A single sample gave rise to the 8 T cell receptor beta chains below, sequenced in a study of Graves' ophthalmopathy and Graves' hyperthyroidism. Transcripts of RNA were the source for amplifying TCR beta CDR3 regions. First-round RT-PCR used HTBI primers; second-round multiplex PCR followed. TCRdb re-analysed the multiplex PCR reads in MiXCR, keeping a single row per CDR3 protein. The sample lists roughly 700,000 distinct CDR3 sequences, 40% occurring once. The material sequenced was peripheral blood. These TCRs come from an adult man with Graves' ophthalmopathy.

The rearrangement uses TRBV11-2 and TRBJ1-5, with no clear D. CDR1 is SGHAT, CDR2 FQNNGV, per germline. V was clipped by 11 bases and J by 3 bases, with 14 bases between them. This CDR3 spans 13 amino acids. CDR3 nucleotide sequence: TGTGCCTCCGGGTTATCCGACAATCAGCCCCAGCATTTT. Its protein is CASGLSDNQPQHF.

This clonotype was seen a handful of times. This chain links TRBV20-1 with TRBJ2-7; TRBD2 matches 10 bases. Per the germline V gene, CDR1 is DFQATT and CDR2 is SNEGSKA (reference sequence). J was trimmed by 2 bases and V by 3 bases; bases with no gene match: 7. CDR3 length: 15 residues. DNA of the CDR3: TGCAGTGCTAGGGCTTTAAGCGGGGGGGCCTACGAGCAGTACTTC. Its protein is CSARALSGGAYEQYF.

This clonotype was counted a few times. This chain joins TRBV10-3 and TRBJ2-7; D possibly corresponds to TRBD2 (5 bases). The CDR3 is 13 residues long. Trimming took 10 bases from V and 3 from J, leaving 16 bases between them. Germline V gives CDR1 ENHRY, CDR2 SYGVKD. Here the CDR3 reads CASGRGENYEQYF. The CDR3 region has the DNA TGTGCCAGCGGACGGGGAGAGAACTACGAGCAGTACTTC.

In its sample, this clonotype was seen many times. This chain uses TRBV10-3 with TRBJ2-5, with 8 bases aligning to TRBD1. Germline CDR1 is ENHRY and CDR2 is SYGVKD. This CDR3 has 13 residues. The V gene end was trimmed by 4 bases and the J gene end by 5 bases; junction bases not matched to a gene: 3. CDR3 sequence reads: CAISGTGGETQYF. CDR3 in DNA: TGTGCCATCAGTGGAACAGGGGGGGAGACCCAGTACTTC.

Note on this clonotype: A much larger clone is a single base away; this may be a read error. The genes are TRBV7-2 and TRBJ2-5, with 7 positions matching TRBD2. The CDR3 is 17 amino acids. The germline V gene encodes CDR1 SGHTA and CDR2 FQGNSA. This CDR3 is CANSSQSGGRYQETQYF. CDR3 DNA: TGTGCCAACAGCTCCCAGTCGGGGGGACGGTACCAAGAGACCCAGTACTTC.

This clonotype was counted only a few times. The chain links TRBV29-1 to TRBJ1-1; possibly TRBD1 for D (6 bases). Germline values: CDR1 SQVTM, CDR2 ANQGSEA. V was shortened by 7 bases and J by 4 bases, with 13 bases between the two germline ends. This CDR3 is 12 amino acids long. CDR3 in DNA: TGCAGCGCCGACCGGGGGGCCACTGAAGCTTTCTTT. Translated: CSADRGATEAFF.

The rearrangement links TRBV5-5 to TRBJ2-7; 12 nucleotides align to TRBD1. Looked up from germline, CDR1 is SGHKS and CDR2 is YYEKEE (reference sequence). Trimming took 0 bases from V and 3 from J; bases not matched to a gene: 4. The CDR3 extends over 16 amino acids. The CDR3 is CASSLGGQGAVYEQYF. The DNA of the CDR3 is TGTGCCAGCAGCTTGGGGGGACAGGGGGCCGTCTACGAGCAGTACTTC.

The chain combines TRBV2 with TRBJ1-4; no clear D. The germline V gene encodes CDR1 SNHLY and CDR2 FYNNEI. V was clipped by 6 bases and J by 10 bases, with 12 bases between them. The CDR3 has 12 residues. CDR3 region: CASRSGGGKLFF. CDR3 nucleotides: TGTGCCAGCAGGTCGGGAGGTGGAAAACTGTTTTTT.